Each of the 30 T cell receptor beta chains below was sequenced from the same sample in a study of technical replicates of blood from a few donors. This table comes from immunoSEQ multiplex PCR, and its TCRdb copy is limited to in-frame clones, with some not included. The table includes about 84,000 clones, approximately 93% detected once. Sequenced: T cells isolated from PBMCs. These TCRs come from a human donor in good health.

The V gene is TRBV10-3, the J gene TRBJ2-1; 12 nucleotides match TRBD1. V dropped 6 bases and J dropped 2; count of bases not matched to a gene: 2. The CDR3 contains 15 residues. The germline CDR1 and CDR2 sequences are ENHRY and SYGVKD. CDR3: CAISGTGGTYNEQFF. CDR3 DNA: TGTGCCATCAGCGGGACAGGGGGCACCTACAATGAGCAGTTCTTC.

The V gene is TRBV2, the J gene TRBJ1-2; no definite D call. The CDR3 loop spans 11 amino acids. V was trimmed by 9 bases and J by 8 bases, leaving 13 bases between them. In germline, CDR1 is SNHLY, CDR2 FYNNEI. The CDR3 reads CARRAREGYTF. The CDR3 region has the DNA TGTGCCAGGAGGGCCCGCGAAGGCTACACCTTC.

This clone showed up just a few times. The V call is TRBV7-9, the J call TRBJ1-1; D gene ambiguous. The CDR3 is 14 amino acids. With 2 bases removed from V and 3 bases from J, the gap between germline ends came to 10 bases. Germline CDR1 and CDR2: SEHNR and FQNEAQ (reference sequence). The CDR3 region has the DNA TGTGCCAGCAGCTTATTCACTGCTCACACTGAAGCTTTCTTT. It translates to CASSLFTAHTEAFF.

V usage is TRBV19 and J usage is TRBJ2-2; possibly TRBD1 for D (6 bases). Germline assignment: CDR1 LNHDA and CDR2 SQIVND (reference sequence). The CDR3 is 15 amino acids. V was pared by 3 bases and J by 8 bases, with 16 bases between. The DNA of the CDR3 is TGTGCCAGTAGTATGGGCAGGGGCGCGCCGGGGGAGCTGTTTTTT. Translation gives CASSMGRGAPGELFF.

The V and J genes are TRBV28 and TRBJ2-7; possibly TRBD2 for D (6 bases). V was clipped by 3 bases and J by 5 bases, with 20 bases between them. Germline V gene sequence: CDR1 MDHEN, CDR2 SYDVKM. This CDR3 region has 16 residues. The CDR3 sequence: CASSFRPEEGRDEQYF. CDR3 coding DNA: TGTGCCAGCAGTTTTAGACCCGAGGAGGGGCGAGACGAGCAGTACTTC.

The chain combines TRBV5-6 with TRBJ2-1, with D unclear. Germline CDR1 SGHDT, CDR2 YYEEEE. V was pared by 3 bases and J by 7 bases, with 5 bases between. The length of the CDR3 is 11 residues. The chain's CDR3 is CASSWQNEQFF. CDR3 nucleotide sequence: TGTGCCAGCAGCTGGCAAAATGAGCAGTTCTTC.

The DNA of the CDR3 is TGTGCCAGCAGCCCTTCTAGCGGGAGGGCGTCCTACAATGAGCAGTTCTTC. Protein: CASSPSSGRASYNEQFF. The rearrangement uses TRBV28 and TRBJ2-1, with 12 bases that match TRBD2. V dropped 6 bases and J dropped 1; count of bases not matched to a gene: 7. The germline CDR1 and CDR2 sequences are MDHEN and SYDVKM. The CDR3 runs 17 residues.

The V call is TRBV5-1, the J call TRBJ2-7, with D perhaps matching TRBD1 (5 bases). The V and J ends lost 4 bases and 4 bases respectively, with 15 bases between them. The CDR3 extends over 14 amino acids. CDR1 is SGHRS, CDR2 YFSETQ, per germline. The CDR3 reads CASSPRGGEYEQYF. CDR3 bases: TGCGCCAGCAGCCCTAGGGGTGGAGAATACGAGCAGTACTTC.

The V and J genes are TRBV7-9 and TRBJ2-5; TRBD1 agrees at 7 bases. The V gene's germline CDR1 is SEHNR and CDR2 FQNEAQ (reference sequence). V lost 5 bases to trimming and J lost 5 bases; unmatched junction nucleotides: 8. This CDR3 region has 14 residues. DNA of the CDR3: TGTGCCAGCAGCCCTACAACAGGGGAGGAGACCCAGTACTTC. Translating it yields CASSPTTGEETQYF.

V is TRBV27 and J is TRBJ1-2; D may be TRBD1 (5 bases). The CDR3 extends over 14 amino acids. CDR1 is MNHEY, CDR2 SMNVEV, per germline (reference sequence). The germline V and J ends were trimmed by 8 bases and 2 bases, with 15 bases remaining between them. CDR3: CASGLGEWNYGYTF. Here the CDR3 DNA reads TGTGCCAGCGGATTAGGGGAATGGAACTATGGCTACACCTTC.

This sequence joins TRBV6-1 and TRBJ1-1; D gene uncertain. The ends were cut back, 6 bases at V and 1 base at J, with 12 bases in the middle. CDR1 is MNHNS, CDR2 SASEGT, per germline. The CDR3 loop spans 14 amino acids. CDR3 protein: CASRTDAGNTEAFF. The CDR3 bases are TGTGCCAGCAGGACCGATGCGGGGAACACTGAAGCTTTCTTT.

The V call is TRBV6-5, the J call TRBJ1-2; D is uncertain. V was pared by 2 bases and J by 0 bases, with 13 bases between. CDR1 MNHEY and CDR2 SVGAGI come from the germline V gene. The CDR3 has 16 residues. CDR3 amino acids: CASSYTGSLANYGYTF. DNA of the CDR3: TGTGCCAGCAGTTACACGGGTTCCCTAGCTAACTATGGCTACACCTTC.

This clone was counted at least ten times. The genes are TRBV4-1 and TRBJ1-1; D possibly corresponds to TRBD1 (5 bases). The CDR3 runs to 14 residues. Trimming took off 5 bases at V and 0 bases at J, with 10 bases between the two ends. Germline V CDR1 and CDR2: MGHRA, YSYEKL. The CDR3 protein is CASSYGQLNTEAFF. CDR3 DNA: TGCGCCAGCAGCTACGGACAATTGAACACTGAAGCTTTCTTT.

The CDR3 bases are TGTGCCAGCAGGGGAGGGACCGCCGTCTCCTACGAGCAGTACTTC. Protein product: CASRGGTAVSYEQYF. This chain connects TRBV2 to TRBJ2-7; 7 bases are shared with TRBD2. The germline V gene has CDR1 SNHLY and CDR2 FYNNEI. V shed 6 bases, J shed 0 bases, and the junction held 8 bases outside the gene matches. CDR3 size: 15 residues.

This clone turned up a few times. The gene calls are TRBV12-5 and TRBJ2-1; 10 bases line up with TRBD1. CDR1 LGHNT and CDR2 FRNRAP come from the germline V gene. Trimming took 6 bases from V and 8 from J; bases not matched to a gene: 7. The CDR3 length is 14 residues. Here the CDR3 DNA reads TGTGCTAGTGGGCCGGGACAGGGGAACTATGAGCAGTTCTTC. Its protein product is CASGPGQGNYEQFF.

The chain has TRBV7-9 and TRBJ2-3; 8 nucleotides match TRBD1. Per germline, CDR1 SEHNR and CDR2 FQNEAQ (reference sequence). V lost 0 bases and J lost 5; bases outside the gene matches: 10. The CDR3 totals 17 residues. The CDR3 protein is CASSLAYRGSEKDTQYF. CDR3 DNA: TGTGCCAGCAGCTTAGCCTACAGGGGGAGCGAAAAAGATACGCAGTATTTT.

Notes on this clone: An end of the junction does not agree with germline; a read error may underlie this. This chain uses TRBV6-5 with TRBJ2-7, with 8 bases aligning to TRBD2. The CDR3 covers 11 residues. CDR1 is MNHEY, CDR2 SVGAGI, per germline. As DNA, the CDR3 is TGTGCCAGCAGCCCAGCCGGGACTAGGCGATTC. It specifies CASSPAGTRRF.

This rearrangement joins TRBV4-1 to TRBJ1-3, with D perhaps TRBD1 (5 bases). V gave up 3 bases and J gave up 4 bases, with 19 bases separating them. Germline CDR1 MGHRA, CDR2 YSYEKL. The CDR3 sequence is 17 residues long. The CDR3 protein is CASSQAPQGRTGNTIYF. In DNA, the CDR3 is TGCGCCAGCAGCCAGGCCCCGCAGGGAAGGACCGGAAACACCATATATTTT.

This chain links TRBV2 with TRBJ2-3; 7 nucleotides line up with TRBD2. The germline V gene has CDR1 SNHLY and CDR2 FYNNEI. The ends lost 1 base at V and 14 bases at J; junction bases unmatched: 6. The CDR3 sequence is 12 residues long. CDR3 region: CASSEVREYPYF. The CDR3, as DNA: TGTGCCAGCAGTGAAGTGCGGGAGTACCCGTATTTT.

This clone has a single count. The genes are TRBV7-6 and TRBJ1-1; no clear D. Germline V CDR1 and CDR2: SGHVS, FNYEAQ. CDR3 size: 13 residues. V dropped 2 bases and J dropped 1 base, with 5 bases sitting between them. The CDR3 nucleotides read TGTGCCAGCAGCTTATCAGAGAACACTGAAGCTTTCTTT. Translated, it gives CASSLSENTEAFF.

This clone was counted a few times. This chain joins TRBV5-1 and TRBJ1-1; a possible D gene is TRBD1 (5 bases). The V gene's germline CDR1 is SGHRS and CDR2 YFSETQ. This CDR3 spans 14 amino acids. Trimming stripped 3 bases from V and 3 bases from J, with 12 bases between. The CDR3 coding sequence is TGCGCCAGCAGCTACTACACAGGTCACACTGAAGCTTTCTTT. Encoded protein: CASSYYTGHTEAFF.

The chain recombines TRBV2 with TRBJ2-4; D remains ambiguous. The ends were cut back, 3 bases at V and 0 bases at J, with 9 bases in the middle. The CDR3 consists of 15 residues. Germline loops: CDR1 SNHLY, CDR2 FYNNEI. The CDR3 region is CASSDISLAKNIQYF. CDR3 DNA sequence: TGTGCCAGCAGTGATATATCCCTAGCCAAAAACATTCAGTACTTC.

This sequence joins TRBV14 and TRBJ2-7, with 10 bases matching TRBD1. Per the germline V gene, CDR1 is SGHDN and CDR2 is FVKESK. After removal of 0 bases from V and 0 bases from J, the junction contained 2 bases not matched to a gene. This CDR3 has 16 amino acids. CDR3 region: CASSQDWTGGSYEQYF. The CDR3 DNA is TGTGCCAGCAGCCAAGACTGGACAGGGGGCTCCTACGAGCAGTACTTC.

This clone showed up just a few times. This chain joins TRBV7-9 and TRBJ2-7; TRBD2 matches 9 bases. There are 14 residues in the CDR3. The germline V gene has CDR1 SEHNR and CDR2 FQNEAQ (reference sequence). V shed 6 bases, J shed 0 bases, and the junction held 3 bases outside the gene matches. Here the CDR3 DNA reads TGTGCCAGCAGGGCGGGGGGGAGCTCCTACGAGCAGTACTTC. The encoded protein is CASRAGGSSYEQYF.

The rearrangement links TRBV4-1 to TRBJ2-3; 7 positions agree with TRBD1. The V gene's germline CDR1 is MGHRA and CDR2 YSYEKL. The CDR3 has 19 residues. The ends lost 0 bases at V and 3 bases at J; junction bases unmatched: 15. CDR3 bases: TGCGCCAGCAGCCAAGAAAAAGCAAGGACAGGATGGTGGACAGATACGCAGTATTTT. Its protein is CASSQEKARTGWWTDTQYF.

The chain has TRBV10-1 and TRBJ2-1; 11 bases map to TRBD2. The CDR3 sequence is 16 residues long. Germline lookup yields CDR1 WNHNN and CDR2 SYGVQD (reference sequence). With V trimmed by 6 bases and J by 1 base, 5 bases remained unmatched. Here the CDR3 reads CASRYLAGGSYNEQFF. The CDR3 nucleotides read TGCGCCAGCAGATATCTAGCGGGGGGATCCTACAATGAGCAGTTCTTC.

The table lists this clone with a few counts. The rearrangement links TRBV11-2 to TRBJ2-7, with 9 bases that match TRBD1. The V gene end was trimmed by 3 bases and the J gene end by 2 bases; junction bases not matched to a gene: 2. The CDR3 length is 14 residues. Germline V gene sequence: CDR1 SGHAT, CDR2 FQNNGV. CDR3 sequence: CASSLWDRAYEQYF. The CDR3 region has the DNA TGTGCCAGCAGCTTGTGGGACAGGGCCTACGAGCAGTACTTC.

The rearrangement links TRBV30 to TRBJ1-5; D is ambiguous. V shed 0 bases and J shed 7 bases, with 16 bases lying between them. The CDR3 is 15 amino acids. CDR1 is GTSNPN, CDR2 SVGIG, per germline (reference sequence). The DNA for the CDR3 is TGTGCCTGGAGTGTACATGCGGCAGTCGGACAGCCCCAGCATTTT. It codes for CAWSVHAAVGQPQHF. The entire variable domain, with the rest obtained from reference TRBV30 and TRBJ1-5, is as follows: SQTIHQWPATLVQPVGSPLSLECTVEGTSNPNLYWYRQAAGRGLQLLFYSVGIGQISSEVPQNLSASRPQDRQFILSSKKLLLSDSGFYLCAWSVHAAVGQPQHFGDGTRLSIL.

V gene TRBV14 combines with J gene TRBJ2-5; 10 bases are shared with TRBD1. The V and J ends lost 5 bases and 5 bases, in that order; junction bases with no gene match: 8. The CDR3 runs 15 residues. Germline lookup yields CDR1 SGHDN and CDR2 FVKESK. Written as DNA, the CDR3 is TGTGCCAGCAGCAGCCGGGACAGGGGTCTTGAGACCCAGTACTTC. Its translation is CASSSRDRGLETQYF.

The chain couples TRBV6-5 to TRBJ2-7; no firm D call. CDR3 length equals 13 residues. Germline V lookup: CDR1 MNHEY, CDR2 SVGAGI. The ends were cut back, 5 bases at V and 2 bases at J, with 10 bases in the middle. In nucleotides, the CDR3 is TGTGCCAGCAGTCCGGCCCTAGCCTACGAGCAGTACTTC. Protein sequence: CASSPALAYEQYF.